The sequence of this T cell receptor (beta chain) was determined in a study of blood T cell repertoires in COVID-19. In the study overall: Samples taken during acute and convalescent COVID-19 were collected in the United States, Italy and Spain. Sources were T cells, B-cell-depleted T cells, or PBMCs; the material itself was cDNA or gDNA.

The germline CDR1 and CDR2 sequences are ENHRY and SYGVKD. Trimming cost V 8 bases and J 6 bases; bases outside gene matches: 10. The CDR3 sequence is 14 residues long. In the study's own analysis: Reference gene primer amplification in the assay estimated nucleated cell counts. Sequencing used immunoSEQ multiplex PCR; TCRdb keeps in-frame clones, though not all of them. That table gives V, J and clone size, and the DNA gave D and trimming. The sample contains some 60,000 clones, 70% to 90% of which appear only once. The origin of this receptor is a human donor with active COVID-19. The donor label of this sample is uncertain. Sequences were obtained from peripheral blood. The chain has TRBV10-3 and TRBJ2-7, with 10 bases that match TRBD1. CDR3 sequence reads: CAIRRGQGLGEQYF. In DNA, the CDR3 is TGTGCCATCCGGAGGGGACAGGGGTTGGGCGAGCAGTACTTC.